A single sample gave rise to the 30 T cell receptor beta chains below, sequenced in a study of T cell responses to AZD1222 COVID-19 vaccine. Sequencing was performed with immunoSEQ multiplex PCR; in TCRdb, only in-frame clones are kept and a portion is missing. The sample lists roughly 150,000 clones; 85% to 95% were seen once. The specimen was peripheral blood, collected on day 0 of AZD1222 vaccination. The receptors stem from an adult in good health.

This chain links TRBV30 with TRBJ2-7; D may be TRBD1 (6 bases). V was shortened by 3 bases and J by 0 bases, with 6 bases between the two germline ends. Germline V gene sequence: CDR1 GTSNPN, CDR2 SVGIG (reference sequence). The CDR3 runs to 12 residues. The CDR3 bases are TGTGCCTGGAGGGACAGCTCCTACGAGCAGTACTTC. Translated, it gives CAWRDSSYEQYF.

V usage is TRBV6-5 and J usage is TRBJ1-6; D might be TRBD1 (6 bases). The CDR3 contains 15 residues. In germline, CDR1 is MNHEY, CDR2 SVGAGI. Between the trimmed V and J ends, which lost 6 bases and 8 bases, there was a span of 17 bases. For the CDR3, the DNA is TGTGCCAGCAGCCCAAGACAGGAAAGATATTCACCCCTCCACTTT. Its protein product is CASSPRQERYSPLHF.

Of note for this clone: An end of the junction does not agree with germline; a read error may underlie this. The chain is built from TRBV4-2 and TRBJ1-2; D is uncertain. From germline, CDR1 is LGHNA and CDR2 YNFKEQ. The length of the CDR3 is 13 residues. The CDR3 DNA is TGTGCCAGCAGCCAAGAAGTATTAACCCGGGGAATCTTC. Translated, it gives CASSQEVLTRGIF.

The gene calls are TRBV7-2 and TRBJ1-5; no reliable D call. The CDR3 contains 16 residues. The germline V gene has CDR1 SGHTA and CDR2 FQGNSA. The V and J ends lost 5 bases and 4 bases respectively, with 18 bases between them. The CDR3 DNA follows: TGTGCCAGCAGCCCCACCCTCTTGCCGTTAAATCAGCCCCAGCATTTT. It yields the protein CASSPTLLPLNQPQHF.

The gene calls are TRBV18 and TRBJ1-1; TRBD1 matches 7 bases. With 3 bases clipped from V and 0 bases from J, the junction kept 4 bases outside the gene matches. The germline gives CDR1 KGHSH, CDR2 LQKENI. The CDR3 runs to 15 residues. Written as DNA, the CDR3 is TGTGCCAGCTCACCGCAGGGGGGCCTGAACACTGAAGCTTTCTTT. Translating it yields CASSPQGGLNTEAFF.

V is TRBV3-1 (or the pseudogene TRBV3-2) and J is TRBJ2-5; D is perhaps TRBD1 (6 bases). Germline loops: CDR1 LGHDT, CDR2 YNNKEL (reference sequence). This CDR3 comprises 16 residues. V was shortened by 3 bases and J by 3 bases, with 17 bases between the two germline ends. CDR3 loop: CASSQMSGKGEETQYF. The CDR3 DNA reads TGTGCCAGCAGCCAGATGTCCGGAAAGGGGGAAGAGACCCAGTACTTC.

The chain carries TRBV28 and TRBJ1-5; 7 bases line up with TRBD1. Germline V gene lookup returns CDR1 MDHEN and CDR2 SYDVKM. The CDR3 has 13 amino acids. V lost 3 bases to trimming and J lost 10 bases; unmatched junction nucleotides: 6. CDR3 residues: CASSLGRGSPQHF. In DNA, the CDR3 is TGTGCCAGCAGTTTGGGCAGGGGGTCTCCCCAGCATTTT. Together with reference TRBV28 and TRBJ1-5, the CDR3 gives the full variable domain: DVKVTQSSRYLVKRTGEKVFLECVQDMDHENMFWYRQDPGLGLRLIYFSYDVKMKEKGDIPEGYSVSREKKERFSLILESASTNQTSMYLCASSLGRGSPQHFGDGTRLSIL.

The chain combines TRBV10-2 with TRBJ1-5; 9 nucleotides line up with TRBD1. The germline gives CDR1 WSHSY, CDR2 SAAADI. The CDR3 contains 14 residues. V lost 6 bases, J lost 4 bases, and 4 bases stayed unmatched. CDR3 sequence reads: CASRGQGINQPQHF. CDR3 coding DNA: TGCGCCAGCAGGGGACAGGGAATAAATCAGCCCCAGCATTTT.

The gene calls are TRBV6-1 and TRBJ2-1; possibly TRBD1 or TRBD2 for D (6 bases each). The CDR3 is 17 residues long. V was clipped by 2 bases and J by 7 bases, with 21 bases between them. Germline lookup yields CDR1 MNHNS and CDR2 SASEGT. CDR3 residues: CASSEILGGLRSNEQFF. CDR3 nucleotide sequence: TGTGCCAGCAGTGAAATTTTAGGGGGGCTCCGCTCAAATGAGCAGTTCTTC.

V gene TRBV27 combines with J gene TRBJ2-7; D remains ambiguous. The CDR3 contains 15 residues. Trimming stripped 6 bases from V and 2 bases from J, with 17 bases between. Germline assignment: CDR1 MNHEY and CDR2 SMNVEV (reference sequence). The DNA of the CDR3 is TGTGCCAGCAGAGATGGAGTGGGCCTCACCTACGAGCAGTACTTC. This translates into CASRDGVGLTYEQYF.

The V and J genes are TRBV14 and TRBJ1-4; D remains ambiguous. This CDR3 has 14 residues. Per the germline V gene, CDR1 is SGHDN and CDR2 is FVKESK. Between the trimmed V and J ends, which lost 6 bases and 4 bases, there was a span of 12 bases. The CDR3 region has the DNA TGTGCCAGCAGTGTTTTCTCCGATAATGAAAAACTGTTTTTT. Translating it yields CASSVFSDNEKLFF.

The V call is TRBV15, the J call TRBJ1-2; D is perhaps TRBD1 (6 bases). The CDR3 spans 15 residues. Looked up from germline, CDR1 is LNHNV and CDR2 is YYDKDF (reference sequence). The ends were cut back, 4 bases at V and 0 bases at J, with 12 bases in the middle. The CDR3 spells CATSTGQRPNYGYTF. DNA of the CDR3: TGTGCCACCAGCACCGGACAGAGACCTAACTATGGCTACACCTTC.

The V and J genes are TRBV6-2 or TRBV6-3 and TRBJ2-4; 8 positions match TRBD1. After removal of 5 bases from V and 1 base from J, the junction contained 7 bases not matched to a gene. Germline-derived CDR1 and CDR2 are MNHEY and SVGEGT. The length of the CDR3 is 16 residues. DNA of the CDR3: TGTGCCAGCAGTAAATGGACAGGGCTGGCCAAAAACATTCAGTACTTC. Translating gives CASSKWTGLAKNIQYF.

The V and J genes are TRBV6-2 or TRBV6-3 and TRBJ1-1, with no clear D. This CDR3 has 13 residues. Germline lookup yields CDR1 MNHEY and CDR2 SVGEGT. Trimming removed 2 bases from V and 8 bases from J, with 12 bases in between. DNA of the CDR3: TGTGCCAGCAGTTACGGTGTGGGAGAGGAAGCTTTCTTT. Translation gives CASSYGVGEEAFF.

The V call is TRBV3-1 (or the pseudogene TRBV3-2), the J call TRBJ1-2; weak D call: TRBD1 (5 bases). CDR1 and CDR2 from the germline V gene are LGHDT and YNNKEL (reference sequence). Deletions cut 1 base from V and 4 bases from J, with 7 bases between. The CDR3 loop spans 13 amino acids. The CDR3 here is CASSQGGGYGYTF. The CDR3 DNA sequence: TGTGCCAGCAGCCAAGGGGGCGGCTATGGCTACACCTTC.

This clone was seen a single time. This chain links TRBV2 with TRBJ2-2; D not resolved. The V end lost 2 bases, the J end lost 9 bases, and 4 bases lay between the germline ends. From germline, CDR1 is SNHLY and CDR2 FYNNEI. The CDR3 is 11 amino acids. As DNA, the CDR3 is TGTGCCAGCAGTGAAAGCCGGGAGCTGTTTTTT. This sequence encodes CASSESRELFF.

This clone was counted a single time. V is TRBV9 and J is TRBJ1-6; D perhaps matches TRBD1 (5 bases). This CDR3 spans 17 amino acids. V was cut by 2 bases and J by 0 bases, with 12 bases left in between. CDR1 SGDLS and CDR2 YYNGEE come from the germline V gene. CDR3 sequence (DNA): TGTGCCAGCAGCGTCTCAGGGCGAACCTCCTATAATTCACCCCTCCACTTT. The encoded protein is CASSVSGRTSYNSPLHF.

This clone is medium-sized in the sample. CDR3 bases: TGTGCCAGCAGCTTGGAGCCCGGGCAGGGGGCGAGAAATGAGCAGTTCTTC. Protein product: CASSLEPGQGARNEQFF. V is TRBV5-4 and J is TRBJ2-1; 8 bases line up with TRBD1. V dropped 0 bases and J dropped 7; count of bases not matched to a gene: 12. The germline V gene has CDR1 SGHNT and CDR2 YYREEE (reference sequence). The CDR3 has 17 residues.

Written as DNA, the CDR3 is TGTGCCAGCAGTGATAATCAGCCCCAGCATTTT. Amino acid sequence: CASSDNQPQHF. V and J are TRBV6-1 and TRBJ1-5; unclear D gene. The CDR3 runs to 11 residues. Trimming removed 3 bases from V and 4 bases from J, with 1 base in between. Germline V gene lookup returns CDR1 MNHNS and CDR2 SASEGT.

The sample holds one count of this clone. V and J are TRBV12-3 or TRBV12-4 and TRBJ1-1; D is unresolved. The CDR3 is made up of 12 amino acids. Trimming removed 6 bases from V and 0 bases from J, with 5 bases in between. The CDR3 spells CASRIMNTEAFF. For the CDR3, the DNA is TGTGCCAGCAGGATCATGAACACTGAAGCTTTCTTT.

Turning to this clone: This sample includes further DNA sequences coding for the same CDR3. The CDR3 DNA reads as TGTGCCAGCAGCTTAGTTAGGAACACTGAAGCTTTCTTT. Amino acids: CASSLVRNTEAFF. The rearrangement joins TRBV11-2 to TRBJ1-1, with D uncertain. The CDR3 runs to 13 residues. Germline V gene lookup returns CDR1 SGHAT and CDR2 FQNNGV. Trimming stripped 1 base from V and 1 base from J, with 4 bases between.

This clone appeared once. This chain connects TRBV9 to TRBJ2-5; D not resolved. The CDR3 covers 13 residues. V was shortened by 2 bases and J by 5 bases, with 10 bases between the two germline ends. Germline V gives CDR1 SGDLS, CDR2 YYNGEE. The CDR3 here is CASSVGWGETQYF. The CDR3 region has the DNA TGTGCCAGCAGCGTCGGATGGGGTGAGACCCAGTACTTC. Looking up the rest from reference TRBV9 and TRBJ2-5 gives the full variable domain: DSGVTQTPKHLITATGQRVTLRCSPRSGDLSVYWYQQSLDQGLQFLIQYYNGEERAKGNILERFSAQQFPDLHSELNLSSLELGDSALYFCASSVGWGETQYFGPGTRLLVL.

The gene calls are TRBV6-5 and TRBJ2-7, with TRBD1 as a possible D gene (6 bases). Per germline, CDR1 MNHEY and CDR2 SVGAGI. This CDR3 is built from 15 residues. The V and J ends lost 8 bases and 1 base respectively, with 18 bases between them. Written as DNA, the CDR3 is TGTGCCAGCTGGCGAGAGGGGGATTGGTCCTACGAGCAGTACTTC. Translating gives CASWREGDWSYEQYF.

By proportion, this clone is medium-sized. V and J are TRBV6-4 and TRBJ1-6, with TRBD1 matching over 10 bases. CDR1 and CDR2 from the germline V gene are MRHNA and SNTAGT. The CDR3 length is 15 residues. The J segment lost 7 bases and the V segment lost 0 bases, leaving 0 bases of the junction unmatched. CDR3: CASSDSTGGNSPLHF. DNA for the CDR3: TGTGCCAGCAGTGACTCGACAGGGGGCAATTCACCCCTCCACTTT.

This clone has just one count. Other DNA sequences from this sample encode an identical CDR3 as well. The V call is TRBV3-1 (or the pseudogene TRBV3-2), the J call TRBJ1-5; D call uncertain. Looked up from germline, CDR1 is LGHDT and CDR2 is YNNKEL (reference sequence). The CDR3 sequence is 13 residues long. V was cut by 1 base and J by 0 bases, with 1 base left in between. The CDR3 region has the DNA TGTGCCAGCAGCCAAGGTAGCAATCAGCCCCAGCATTTT. It encodes CASSQGSNQPQHF.

The rearrangement links TRBV10-3 to TRBJ1-1; D remains unclear. With 10 bases removed from V and 1 base from J, the gap between germline ends came to 16 bases. The CDR3 extends over 14 amino acids. The germline V gene encodes CDR1 ENHRY and CDR2 SYGVKD. CDR3 DNA: TGTGCCACGATAACCGGGCCGACGAACACTGAAGCTTTCTTT. It specifies CATITGPTNTEAFF.

This chain's CDR3 is CASSLVAGGTEAFF. The CDR3 DNA reads as TGTGCCAGCAGCTTAGTAGCGGGGGGGACTGAAGCTTTCTTT. The chain is built from TRBV11-2 and TRBJ1-1; TRBD1 might be the D (5 bases). Trimming took 1 base from V and 5 from J, leaving 11 bases between them. CDR1 and CDR2 (germline): SGHAT, FQNNGV. The CDR3 runs to 14 residues.

The V call is TRBV5-8, the J call TRBJ2-3; no reliable D call. V was pared by 0 bases and J by 0 bases, with 5 bases between. Germline CDR1 is SGHTS and CDR2 is YDEGEE. The CDR3 extends over 14 amino acids. CDR3 sequence (DNA): TGTGCCAGCAGCTTGGACAGTAGCACAGATACGCAGTATTTT. It yields the protein CASSLDSSTDTQYF. Looking up the rest from reference TRBV5-8 and TRBJ2-3 gives the full variable domain: EAGVTQSPTHLIKTRGQQATLRCSPISGHTSVYWYQQALGLGLQFLLWYDEGEERNRGNFPPRFSGRQFPNYSSELNVNALELEDSALYLCASSLDSSTDTQYFGPGTRLTVL.

J is TRBJ1-6 and V is TRBV6-5; 7 nucleotides match TRBD1. Germline assignment: CDR1 MNHEY and CDR2 SVGAGI. CDR3 length: 15 amino acids. J gave up 7 bases and V 5 bases, and 8 bases lay outside the gene matches. The CDR3 sequence is CASSQNRGGNSPLHF. CDR3 DNA: TGTGCCAGCAGTCAAAACAGGGGTGGCAATTCACCCCTCCACTTT.

The chain carries TRBV28 and TRBJ2-5; TRBD2 might be the D (6 bases). V was cut by 4 bases and J by 5 bases, with 17 bases left in between. This CDR3 is built from 15 residues. The germline V gene has CDR1 MDHEN and CDR2 SYDVKM. The CDR3 reads CASSSGTRGFETQYF. DNA for the CDR3: TGTGCCAGCAGTTCAGGGACGCGGGGTTTTGAGACCCAGTACTTC.